Described below is a single TCR beta chain sequence and its context. Using immunoSEQ multiplex PCR, the repertoire was profiled, and TCRdb retains in-frame clones only, with some absent. Here the sample table reports approximately 35,000 clones. This specimen belongs to a study of T cells in women clearing cervical HPV infection. Study overall: Women with histologically confirmed HPV16-related CIN3 or worse, 2 with invasive cancer, served as cases.

The sample taken for sequencing was blood buffy coat. The receptor's source is a woman between 18 and 70 years old with a cervical HPV16 infection that either progressed to CIN3+ or cleared (not recorded which).

This CDR3 is CASSSSGYFPGELFF. CDR3 DNA, as far as it was read: TGTGCCAGCAGCTCTAGCGGGTACTTCCCCGGGGAG. V gene TRBV7-2 combines with J gene TRBJ2-2; TRBD2 agrees at 8 bases. The sequence runs out 3 residues before the end of the CDR3; the remainder is reconstructed from the germline J gene. Germline CDR1 is SGHTA and CDR2 is FQGNSA. V lost 4 bases and J lost 6; bases outside the gene matches: 7. The CDR3 covers 15 residues.